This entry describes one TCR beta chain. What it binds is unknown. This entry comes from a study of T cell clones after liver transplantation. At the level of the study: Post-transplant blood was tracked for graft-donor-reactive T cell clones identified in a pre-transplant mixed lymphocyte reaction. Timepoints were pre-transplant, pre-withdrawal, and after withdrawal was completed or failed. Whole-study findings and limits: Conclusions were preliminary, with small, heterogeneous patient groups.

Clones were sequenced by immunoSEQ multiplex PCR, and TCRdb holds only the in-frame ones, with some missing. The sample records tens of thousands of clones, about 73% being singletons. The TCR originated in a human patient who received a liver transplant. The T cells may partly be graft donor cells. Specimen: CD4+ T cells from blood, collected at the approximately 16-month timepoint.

The CDR3 DNA reads as TGTGCCAGCAGTCCTAAACCGCCGGGGCACGGCTACGAGCAGTACTTC. This encodes CASSPKPPGHGYEQYF. V and J are TRBV27 and TRBJ2-7; tentatively, D is TRBD1 or TRBD2 (5 bases each). Germline loops: CDR1 MNHEY, CDR2 SMNVEV (reference sequence). The CDR3 contains 16 residues. V dropped 5 bases and J dropped 3 bases, with 20 bases sitting between them.